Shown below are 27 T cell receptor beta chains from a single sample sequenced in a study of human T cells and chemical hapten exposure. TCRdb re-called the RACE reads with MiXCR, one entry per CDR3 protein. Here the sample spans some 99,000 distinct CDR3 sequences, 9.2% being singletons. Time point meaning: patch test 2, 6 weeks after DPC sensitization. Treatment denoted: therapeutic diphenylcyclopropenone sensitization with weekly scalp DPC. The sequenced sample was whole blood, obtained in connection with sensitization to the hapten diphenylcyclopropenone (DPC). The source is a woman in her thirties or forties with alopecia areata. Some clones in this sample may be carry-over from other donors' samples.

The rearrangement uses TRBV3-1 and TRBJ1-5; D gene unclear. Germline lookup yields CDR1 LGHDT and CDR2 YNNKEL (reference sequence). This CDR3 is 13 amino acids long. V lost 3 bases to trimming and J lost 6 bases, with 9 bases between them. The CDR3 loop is CASSHDVGQPQHF. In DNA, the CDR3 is TGTGCCAGCAGCCACGACGTAGGTCAGCCCCAGCATTTT.

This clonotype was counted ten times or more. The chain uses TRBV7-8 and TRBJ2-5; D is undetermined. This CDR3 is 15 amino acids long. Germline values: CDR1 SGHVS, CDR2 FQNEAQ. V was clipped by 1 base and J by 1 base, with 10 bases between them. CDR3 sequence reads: CASSLGGQIQETQYF. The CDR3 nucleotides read TGTGCCAGCAGCTTAGGTGGGCAGATCCAAGAGACCCAGTACTTC. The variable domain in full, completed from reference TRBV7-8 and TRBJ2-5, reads GAGVSQSPRYKVAKRGQDVALRCDPISGHVSLFWYQQALGQGPEFLTYFQNEAQLDKSGLPSDRFFAERPEGSVSTLKIQRTQQEDSAVYLCASSLGGQIQETQYFGPGTRLLVL.

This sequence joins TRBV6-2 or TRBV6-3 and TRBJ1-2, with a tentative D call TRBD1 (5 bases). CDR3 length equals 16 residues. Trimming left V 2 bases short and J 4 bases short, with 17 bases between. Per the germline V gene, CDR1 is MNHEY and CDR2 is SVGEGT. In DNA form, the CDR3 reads TGTGCCAGCAGTTACGGCCAGGGACCCGTCGTCTATGGCTACACCTTC. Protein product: CASSYGQGPVVYGYTF.

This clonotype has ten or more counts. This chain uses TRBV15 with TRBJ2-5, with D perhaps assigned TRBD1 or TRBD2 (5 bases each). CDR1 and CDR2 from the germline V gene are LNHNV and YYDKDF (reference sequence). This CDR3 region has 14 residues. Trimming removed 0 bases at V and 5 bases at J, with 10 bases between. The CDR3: CATSRDRGEETQYF. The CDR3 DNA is TGTGCCACCAGCAGAGATCGAGGGGAGGAGACCCAGTACTTC.

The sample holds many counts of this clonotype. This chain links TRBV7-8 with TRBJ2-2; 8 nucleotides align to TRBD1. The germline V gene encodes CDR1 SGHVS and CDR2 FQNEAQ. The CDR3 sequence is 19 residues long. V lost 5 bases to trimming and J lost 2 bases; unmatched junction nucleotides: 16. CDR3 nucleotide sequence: TGTGCCAGCAGCGCCAGGGACAGGAAGAGGATCCCCAACACCGGGGAGCTGTTTTTT. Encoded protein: CASSARDRKRIPNTGELFF. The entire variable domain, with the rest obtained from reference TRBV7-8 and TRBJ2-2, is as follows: GAGVSQSPRYKVAKRGQDVALRCDPISGHVSLFWYQQALGQGPEFLTYFQNEAQLDKSGLPSDRFFAERPEGSVSTLKIQRTQQEDSAVYLCASSARDRKRIPNTGELFFGEGSRLTVL.

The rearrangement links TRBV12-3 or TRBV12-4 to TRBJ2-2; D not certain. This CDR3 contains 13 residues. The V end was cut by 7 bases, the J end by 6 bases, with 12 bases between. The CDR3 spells CASTSIGAGELFF. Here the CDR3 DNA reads TGTGCCAGCACCTCAATTGGGGCCGGGGAGCTGTTTTTT.

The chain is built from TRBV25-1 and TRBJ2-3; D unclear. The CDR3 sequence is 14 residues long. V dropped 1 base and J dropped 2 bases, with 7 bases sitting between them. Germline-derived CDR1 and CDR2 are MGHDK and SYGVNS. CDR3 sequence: CASSESAVTDTQYF. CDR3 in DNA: TGTGCCAGCAGTGAATCTGCGGTCACAGATACGCAGTATTTT.

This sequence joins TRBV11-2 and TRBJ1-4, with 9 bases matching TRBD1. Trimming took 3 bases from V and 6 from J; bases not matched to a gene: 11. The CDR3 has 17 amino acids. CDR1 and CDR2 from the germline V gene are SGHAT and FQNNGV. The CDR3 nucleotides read TGTGCCAGCAGCTTTAGCGGGACAGGGATGCGGGATGAAAAACTGTTTTTT. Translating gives CASSFSGTGMRDEKLFF.

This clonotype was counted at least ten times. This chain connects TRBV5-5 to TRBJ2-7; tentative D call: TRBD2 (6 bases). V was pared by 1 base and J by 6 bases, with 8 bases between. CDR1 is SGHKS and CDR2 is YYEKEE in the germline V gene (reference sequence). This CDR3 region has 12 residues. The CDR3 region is CASSLMEGEQYF. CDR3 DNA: TGTGCCAGCAGCTTGATGGAGGGCGAGCAGTACTTC.

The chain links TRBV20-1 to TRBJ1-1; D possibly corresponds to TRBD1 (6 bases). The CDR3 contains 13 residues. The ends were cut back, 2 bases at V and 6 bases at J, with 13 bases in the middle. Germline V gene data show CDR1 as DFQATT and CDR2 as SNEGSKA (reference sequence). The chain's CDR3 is CSARLGGPAEAFF. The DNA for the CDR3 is TGCAGTGCTAGACTCGGGGGGCCCGCTGAAGCTTTCTTT.

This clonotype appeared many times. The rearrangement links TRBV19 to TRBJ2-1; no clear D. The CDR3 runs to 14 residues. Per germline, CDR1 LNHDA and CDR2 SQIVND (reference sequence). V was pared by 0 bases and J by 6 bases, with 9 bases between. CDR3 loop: CASSIDPRINEQFF. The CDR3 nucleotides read TGTGCCAGTAGTATAGATCCCAGGATCAATGAGCAGTTCTTC.

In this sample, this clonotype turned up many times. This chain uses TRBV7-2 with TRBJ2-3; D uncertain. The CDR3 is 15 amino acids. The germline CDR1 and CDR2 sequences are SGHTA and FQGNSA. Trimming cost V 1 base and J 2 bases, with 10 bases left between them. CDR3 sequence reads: CASSLVDGFTDTQYF. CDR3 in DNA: TGTGCCAGCAGCTTAGTGGACGGTTTCACAGATACGCAGTATTTT.

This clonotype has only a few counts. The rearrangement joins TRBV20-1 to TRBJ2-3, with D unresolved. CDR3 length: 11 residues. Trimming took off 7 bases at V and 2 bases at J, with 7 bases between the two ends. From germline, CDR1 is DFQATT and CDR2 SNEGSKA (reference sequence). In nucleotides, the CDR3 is TGCAGTGAGAAGCACACAGATACGCAGTATTTT. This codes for CSEKHTDTQYF.

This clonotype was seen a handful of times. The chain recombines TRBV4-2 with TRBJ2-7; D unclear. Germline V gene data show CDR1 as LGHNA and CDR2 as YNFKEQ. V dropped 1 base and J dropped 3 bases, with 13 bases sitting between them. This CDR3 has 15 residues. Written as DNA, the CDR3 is TGTGCCAGCAGCCAAGTCCGGGCCCACTTCTACGAGCAGTACTTC. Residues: CASSQVRAHFYEQYF.

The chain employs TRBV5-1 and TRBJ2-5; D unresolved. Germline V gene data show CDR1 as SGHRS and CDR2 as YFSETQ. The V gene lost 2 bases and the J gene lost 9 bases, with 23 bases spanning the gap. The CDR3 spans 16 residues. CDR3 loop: CASSLSSGDIGSAQYF. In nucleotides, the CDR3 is TGCGCCAGCAGCTTATCGTCAGGTGATATTGGCTCGGCCCAGTACTTC. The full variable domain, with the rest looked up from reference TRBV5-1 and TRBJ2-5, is KAGVTQTPRYLIKTRGQQVTLSCSPISGHRSVSWYQQTPGQGLQFLFEYFSETQRNKGNFPGRFSGRQFSNSRSEMNVSTLELGDSALYLCASSLSSGDIGSAQYFGPGTRLLVL.

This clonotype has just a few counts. The CDR3 loop is CASSPGTGGPEQYF. CDR3 bases: TGTGCCAGCTCACCCGGGACAGGGGGGCCCGAGCAGTACTTC. V and J are TRBV18 and TRBJ2-7; TRBD1 matches 11 bases. Trimming cost V 3 bases and J 6 bases; bases outside gene matches: 4. The CDR3 contains 14 residues. Per the germline V gene, CDR1 is KGHSH and CDR2 is LQKENI.

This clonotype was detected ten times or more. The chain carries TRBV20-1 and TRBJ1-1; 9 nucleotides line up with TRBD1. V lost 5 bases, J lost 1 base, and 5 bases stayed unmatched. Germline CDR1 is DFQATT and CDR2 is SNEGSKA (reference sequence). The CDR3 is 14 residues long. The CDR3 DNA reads TGCAGTGCTCAGACAGGGGGTCCGAACACTGAAGCTTTCTTT. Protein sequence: CSAQTGGPNTEAFF.

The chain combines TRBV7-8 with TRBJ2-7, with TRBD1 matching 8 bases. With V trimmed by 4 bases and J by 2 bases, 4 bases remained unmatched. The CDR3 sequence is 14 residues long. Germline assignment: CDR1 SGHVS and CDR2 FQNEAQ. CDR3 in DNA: TGTGCCAGCAGCTCCAGGACAGGGCCCTACGAGCAGTACTTC. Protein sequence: CASSSRTGPYEQYF.

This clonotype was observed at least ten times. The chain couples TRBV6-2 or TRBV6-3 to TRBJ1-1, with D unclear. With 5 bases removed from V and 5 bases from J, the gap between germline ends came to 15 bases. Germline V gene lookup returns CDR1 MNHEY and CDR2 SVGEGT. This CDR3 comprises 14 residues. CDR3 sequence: CASSKGNTETEAFF. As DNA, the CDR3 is TGTGCCAGCAGTAAAGGAAATACCGAGACTGAAGCTTTCTTT.

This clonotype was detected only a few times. Here the CDR3 reads CASSSSREEQYF. DNA for the CDR3: TGTGCCAGCAGCTCGTCGCGGGAGGAGCAGTACTTC. The chain recombines TRBV7-2 with TRBJ2-7; 7 bases are shared with TRBD2. From germline, CDR1 is SGHTA and CDR2 FQGNSA. The junction had 4 bases not matched to a gene; V was cut back by 4 bases and J by 7 bases. The CDR3 loop spans 12 amino acids.

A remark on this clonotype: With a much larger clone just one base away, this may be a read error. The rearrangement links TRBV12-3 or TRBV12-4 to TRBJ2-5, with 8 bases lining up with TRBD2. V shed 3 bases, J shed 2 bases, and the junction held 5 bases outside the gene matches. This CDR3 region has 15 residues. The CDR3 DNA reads TGTGCCAGCAGTTTCCCGGGGGGGATGCAAGAGACCCAGTACTTC. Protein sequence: CASSFPGGMQETQYF.

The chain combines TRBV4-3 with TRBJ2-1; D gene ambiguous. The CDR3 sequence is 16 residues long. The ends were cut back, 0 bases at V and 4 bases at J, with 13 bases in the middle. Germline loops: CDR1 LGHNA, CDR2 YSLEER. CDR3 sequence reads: CASSQEGPAAYNEQFF. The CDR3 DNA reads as TGCGCCAGCAGCCAAGAAGGGCCAGCTGCTTACAATGAGCAGTTCTTC.

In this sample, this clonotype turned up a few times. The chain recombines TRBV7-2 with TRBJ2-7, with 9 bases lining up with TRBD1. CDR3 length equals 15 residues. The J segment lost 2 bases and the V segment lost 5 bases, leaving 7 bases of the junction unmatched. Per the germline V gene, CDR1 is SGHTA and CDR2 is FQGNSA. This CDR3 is CASSITWDRAYEQYF. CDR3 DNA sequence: TGTGCCAGCAGCATAACCTGGGACAGGGCCTACGAGCAGTACTTC.

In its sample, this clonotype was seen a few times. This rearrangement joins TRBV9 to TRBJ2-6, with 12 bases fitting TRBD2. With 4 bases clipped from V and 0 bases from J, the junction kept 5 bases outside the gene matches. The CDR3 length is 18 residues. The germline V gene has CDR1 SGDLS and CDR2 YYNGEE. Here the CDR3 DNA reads TGTGCCAGCAGCCCCACGACTAGCGGGGGCTCTGGGGCCAACGTCCTGACTTTC. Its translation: CASSPTTSGGSGANVLTF.

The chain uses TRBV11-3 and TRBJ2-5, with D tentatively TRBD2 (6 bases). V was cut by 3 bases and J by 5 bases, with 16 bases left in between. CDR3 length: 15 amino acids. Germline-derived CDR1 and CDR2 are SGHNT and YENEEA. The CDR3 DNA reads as TGTGCCAGCAGCTTCGGACTGGGGGGACGGGAGACCCAGTACTTC. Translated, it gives CASSFGLGGRETQYF. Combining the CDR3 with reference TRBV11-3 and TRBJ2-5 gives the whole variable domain EAGVVQSPRYKIIEKKQPVAFWCNPISGHNTLYWYLQNLGQGPELLIRYENEEAVDDSQLPKDRFSAERLKGVDSTLKIQPAELGDSAVYLCASSFGLGGRETQYFGPGTRLLVL.

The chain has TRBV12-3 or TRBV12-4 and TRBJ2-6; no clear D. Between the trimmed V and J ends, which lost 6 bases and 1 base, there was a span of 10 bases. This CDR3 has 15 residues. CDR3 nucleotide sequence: TGTGCCAGCAGGGATCACTCTTCTGGGGCCAACGTCCTGACTTTC. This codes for CASRDHSSGANVLTF.

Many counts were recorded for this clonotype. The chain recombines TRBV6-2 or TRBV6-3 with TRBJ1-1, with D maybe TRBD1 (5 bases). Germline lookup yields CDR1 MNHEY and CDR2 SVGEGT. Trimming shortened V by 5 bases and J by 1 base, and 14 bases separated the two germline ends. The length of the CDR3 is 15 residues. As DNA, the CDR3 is TGTGCCAGCAGTCCAACCGACAGACCGAACACTGAAGCTTTCTTT. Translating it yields CASSPTDRPNTEAFF.